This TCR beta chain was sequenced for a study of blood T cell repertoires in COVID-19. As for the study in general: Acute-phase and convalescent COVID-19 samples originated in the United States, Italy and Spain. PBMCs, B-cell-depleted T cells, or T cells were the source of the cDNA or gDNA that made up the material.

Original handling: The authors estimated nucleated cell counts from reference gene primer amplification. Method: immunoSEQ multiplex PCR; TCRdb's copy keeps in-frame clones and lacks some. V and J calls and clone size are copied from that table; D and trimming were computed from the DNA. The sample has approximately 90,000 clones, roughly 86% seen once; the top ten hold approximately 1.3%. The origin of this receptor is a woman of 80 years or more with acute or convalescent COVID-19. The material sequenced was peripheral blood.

CDR3 region: CASSETGEYGYTF. The DNA of the CDR3 is TGTGCCAGCAGTGAAACAGGAGAGTATGGCTACACCTTC. The chain carries TRBV6-1 and TRBJ1-2, with a tentative D call TRBD1 (5 bases). Germline V gene data show CDR1 as MNHNS and CDR2 as SASEGT. V was shortened by 2 bases and J by 5 bases, with 9 bases between the two germline ends. This CDR3 has 13 amino acids.